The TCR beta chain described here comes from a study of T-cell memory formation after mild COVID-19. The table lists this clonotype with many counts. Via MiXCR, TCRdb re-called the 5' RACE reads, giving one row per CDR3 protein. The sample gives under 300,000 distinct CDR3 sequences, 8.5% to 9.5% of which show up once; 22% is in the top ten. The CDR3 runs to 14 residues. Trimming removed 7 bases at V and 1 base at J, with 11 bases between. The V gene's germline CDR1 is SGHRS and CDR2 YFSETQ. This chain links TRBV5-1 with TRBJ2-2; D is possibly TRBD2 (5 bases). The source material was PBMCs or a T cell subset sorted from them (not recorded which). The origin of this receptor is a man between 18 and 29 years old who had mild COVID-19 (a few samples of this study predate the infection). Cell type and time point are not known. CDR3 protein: CASFAGLNTGELFF. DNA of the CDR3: TGCGCCAGCTTTGCGGGCTTGAACACCGGGGAGCTGTTTTTT.